The 22 T cell receptor beta chains below all came from one sample that was sequenced in a study of blood T cell repertoires in COVID-19. Measured with immunoSEQ multiplex PCR; TCRdb has only the in-frame clones, and not every one. This sample yields more than 300,000 clones, of which around 89% are seen a single time; roughly 1.2% belongs to the top ten. Sequencing was performed on PBMCs or T cells enriched from blood (not recorded which). These receptor sequences come from a woman between 18 and 30 years old who had recovered from COVID-19.

This clone showed up just a few times. V is TRBV4-3 and J is TRBJ1-4; D unclear. V lost 8 bases and J lost 0, with 13 bases in between. The CDR3 has 15 residues. Germline CDR1 and CDR2: LGHNA and YSLEER. CDR3 sequence (DNA): TGCGCCAGCTCCAGAGGGTCTTCAACTAATGAAAAACTGTTTTTT. Translation gives CASSRGSSTNEKLFF.

The chain recombines TRBV3-1 (or the pseudogene TRBV3-2) with TRBJ2-2, with D possibly matching TRBD2 (7 bases). Germline loops: CDR1 LGHDT, CDR2 YNNKEL (reference sequence). V gave up 7 bases and J gave up 2 bases, with 14 bases separating them. The CDR3 runs 15 residues. The CDR3 region is CASTNRGGNTGELFF. The CDR3 DNA is TGTGCCAGCACTAACCGCGGGGGCAACACCGGGGAGCTGTTTTTT.

The J gene is TRBJ2-5, the V gene TRBV28; 8 positions match TRBD1. Per the germline V gene, CDR1 is MDHEN and CDR2 is SYDVKM. This CDR3 has 15 amino acids. With V trimmed by 4 bases and J by 5 bases, 9 bases remained unmatched. The CDR3 DNA reads as TGTGCCAGCAGTTCCCAGGGGGCGTGGAGGGAGACCCAGTACTTC. Protein sequence: CASSSQGAWRETQYF.

V usage is TRBV29-1 and J usage is TRBJ2-3; D possibly corresponds to TRBD1 (6 bases). Germline CDR1 SQVTM, CDR2 ANQGSEA. V lost 6 bases and J lost 3, with 19 bases in between. The CDR3 spans 15 residues. CDR3 residues: CSVSRMGQGTDTQYF. The CDR3 DNA sequence: TGCAGCGTCTCACGAATGGGGCAGGGGACAGATACGCAGTATTTT.

The chain combines TRBV15 with TRBJ2-1; 7 nucleotides agree with TRBD1. The CDR3 runs to 13 residues. Per germline, CDR1 LNHNV and CDR2 YYDKDF (reference sequence). With V trimmed by 4 bases and J by 7 bases, 4 bases remained unmatched. For the CDR3, the DNA is TGTGCCACCAGCACCGACAGGGCGAATGAGCAGTTCTTC. It translates to CATSTDRANEQFF.

The V call is TRBV7-3, the J call TRBJ2-1; 8 bases match TRBD2. From germline, CDR1 is SGHTA and CDR2 FQGTGA. The J segment lost 0 bases and the V segment lost 1 base, leaving 2 bases of the junction unmatched. This CDR3 spans 16 amino acids. The CDR3 DNA follows: TGTGCCAGCAGCTTAATGGCGGGGGGCTCCTACAATGAGCAGTTCTTC. Amino acids: CASSLMAGGSYNEQFF.

The chain carries TRBV29-1 and TRBJ2-7; a weak D match, TRBD2 (6 bases). Germline V gene data show CDR1 as SQVTM and CDR2 as ANQGSEA. V was cut by 4 bases and J by 3 bases, with 13 bases left in between. This CDR3 has 13 residues. The CDR3: CSVVPLGGYEQYF. The CDR3 DNA reads as TGCAGCGTTGTTCCATTGGGGGGCTACGAGCAGTACTTC.

This clone was seen once. The chain carries TRBV5-4 and TRBJ1-5; 7 bases map to TRBD1. The germline V gene has CDR1 SGHNT and CDR2 YYREEE (reference sequence). The CDR3 length is 15 residues. V gave up 4 bases and J gave up 4 bases; unmatched junction bases: 8. The CDR3 here is CASSTDRAVNQPQHF. In nucleotides, the CDR3 is TGTGCCAGCAGCACCGACAGGGCGGTGAATCAGCCCCAGCATTTT.

The V and J genes are TRBV9 and TRBJ2-1; 8 bases are a match to TRBD2. This CDR3 region has 16 residues. V dropped 0 bases and J dropped 0; count of bases not matched to a gene: 2. Per the germline V gene, CDR1 is SGDLS and CDR2 is YYNGEE. CDR3 in DNA: TGTGCCAGCAGCGTAGTTCGGGGGGGCTCCTACAATGAGCAGTTCTTC. This encodes CASSVVRGGSYNEQFF.

CDR3 amino acids: CAWTGANEQFF. DNA of the CDR3: TGTGCCTGGACAGGGGCCAATGAGCAGTTCTTC. The rearrangement joins TRBV30 to TRBJ2-1; the D gene is possibly TRBD1 (6 bases). Germline V gene data show CDR1 as GTSNPN and CDR2 as SVGIG (reference sequence). The CDR3 totals 11 residues. The V end was cut by 4 bases, the J end by 6 bases, with 7 bases between.

The CDR3 sequence: CASSDSVRGSPLHF. The CDR3 DNA is TGTGCCAGCAGTGACTCGGTAAGGGGTTCACCCCTCCACTTT. V usage is TRBV6-4 and J usage is TRBJ1-6; tentatively, D is TRBD1 (5 bases). Germline V gene data show CDR1 as MRHNA and CDR2 as SNTAGT. The CDR3 has 14 amino acids. V was shortened by 0 bases and J by 9 bases, with 9 bases between the two germline ends.

CDR3 protein: CASSPGSIGNQPQHF. As DNA, the CDR3 is TGTGCCAGCAGTCCCGGGTCGATCGGGAATCAGCCCCAGCATTTT. The chain carries TRBV3-1 (or the pseudogene TRBV3-2) and TRBJ1-5, with D unresolved. Trimming shortened V by 6 bases and J by 4 bases, and 16 bases separated the two germline ends. This CDR3 spans 15 amino acids. Germline V lookup: CDR1 LGHDT, CDR2 YNNKEL (reference sequence).

CDR3 bases: TGTGCCAGCAGCTCAAAGGGGCTCACGGGGGCTAATGAAAAACTGTTTTTT. Its protein product is CASSSKGLTGANEKLFF. The J gene is TRBJ1-4, the V gene TRBV13; D is perhaps TRBD1 (5 bases). Trimming took off 4 bases at V and 3 bases at J, with 18 bases between the two ends. CDR1 is PRHDT, CDR2 FYEKMQ, per germline (reference sequence). This CDR3 comprises 17 residues.

This clone has only one observation. The V call is TRBV2, the J call TRBJ1-1, with D possibly TRBD1 on 5 matching bases. Between the trimmed V and J ends, which lost 6 bases and 5 bases, there was a span of 10 bases. The germline gives CDR1 SNHLY, CDR2 FYNNEI. The length of the CDR3 is 12 residues. As DNA, the CDR3 is TGTGCCAGCAGGAAGGGGATGACTGAAGCTTTCTTT. Amino acids: CASRKGMTEAFF.

This clone was found once. The chain recombines TRBV9 with TRBJ1-1, with 10 nucleotides matching TRBD1. CDR1 is SGDLS, CDR2 YYNGEE, per germline. With V trimmed by 2 bases and J by 4 bases, 11 bases remained unmatched. CDR3 length: 17 amino acids. CDR3 bases: TGTGCCAGCAGCGTCCGGGACAGGGGTCCTGGGGGCACTGAAGCTTTCTTT. Encoded protein: CASSVRDRGPGGTEAFF.

The rearrangement uses TRBV9 and TRBJ1-3, with D possibly TRBD1 on 6 matching bases. This CDR3 has 14 residues. CDR1 SGDLS and CDR2 YYNGEE come from the germline V gene. The ends were cut back, 5 bases at V and 2 bases at J, with 11 bases in the middle. The CDR3 DNA reads as TGTGCCAGCAGTCGGACAGTTGCTGGAAACACCATATATTTT. It codes for CASSRTVAGNTIYF. Together with reference TRBV9 and TRBJ1-3, the CDR3 gives the full variable domain: DSGVTQTPKHLITATGQRVTLRCSPRSGDLSVYWYQQSLDQGLQFLIQYYNGEERAKGNILERFSAQQFPDLHSELNLSSLELGDSALYFCASSRTVAGNTIYFGEGSWLTVV.

The V and J genes are TRBV30 and TRBJ2-7, with 8 bases aligning to TRBD1. V trimming: 0 bases; J trimming: 5 bases; junction bases outside the gene matches: 3. Germline-derived CDR1 and CDR2 are GTSNPN and SVGIG (reference sequence). The CDR3 loop spans 13 amino acids. The CDR3 sequence is CAWSVTGGNEQYF. For the CDR3, the DNA is TGTGCCTGGAGTGTAACAGGGGGAAACGAGCAGTACTTC.

This sequence joins TRBV3-1 (or the pseudogene TRBV3-2) and TRBJ2-1, with 9 nucleotides matching TRBD2. J lost 8 bases, V lost 4 bases, and 18 bases had no gene match. Germline V gene sequence: CDR1 LGHDT, CDR2 YNNKEL (reference sequence). The CDR3 is made up of 18 amino acids. The CDR3 DNA follows: TGTGCCAGCAGCCCCTGGAGGGTGCTAGCGGGGCCGGAGGATGAGCAGTTCTTC. The encoded protein is CASSPWRVLAGPEDEQFF.

CDR3 loop: CASSGNRGSPLHF. The CDR3 bases are TGTGCCAGCAGCGGAAACAGGGGTTCACCCCTCCACTTT. The V and J genes are TRBV12-3 or TRBV12-4 and TRBJ1-6, with 7 bases fitting TRBD1. Trimming cost V 6 bases and J 9 bases; bases outside gene matches: 5. The CDR3 has 13 amino acids.

The rearrangement uses TRBV9 and TRBJ2-7; 8 nucleotides line up with TRBD2. Looked up from germline, CDR1 is SGDLS and CDR2 is YYNGEE. Unmatched junction bases numbered 9, after V lost 0 bases and J lost 7 bases. CDR3 length equals 15 residues. CDR3 amino acids: CASSVAVSGVFEQYF. CDR3 nucleotide sequence: TGTGCCAGCAGCGTAGCCGTTAGCGGGGTGTTTGAGCAGTACTTC.

The chain employs TRBV4-1 and TRBJ2-4; D remains ambiguous. Trimming removed 1 base at V and 0 bases at J, with 16 bases between. CDR3 size: 18 residues. CDR1 is MGHRA and CDR2 is YSYEKL in the germline V gene. DNA for the CDR3: TGCGCCAGCAGCCAAGTCCCCCCGTCCGGAGTAGCCAAAAACATTCAGTACTTC. It specifies CASSQVPPSGVAKNIQYF.

V and J are TRBV5-1 and TRBJ2-7, with D possibly being TRBD1 (6 bases). Trimming removed 6 bases at V and 0 bases at J, with 19 bases between. CDR3 length: 16 residues. Germline CDR1 SGHRS, CDR2 YFSETQ. DNA for the CDR3: TGCGCCAGCACAAAAAGGGGACACGATAGCTCCTACGAGCAGTACTTC. Its translation is CASTKRGHDSSYEQYF.